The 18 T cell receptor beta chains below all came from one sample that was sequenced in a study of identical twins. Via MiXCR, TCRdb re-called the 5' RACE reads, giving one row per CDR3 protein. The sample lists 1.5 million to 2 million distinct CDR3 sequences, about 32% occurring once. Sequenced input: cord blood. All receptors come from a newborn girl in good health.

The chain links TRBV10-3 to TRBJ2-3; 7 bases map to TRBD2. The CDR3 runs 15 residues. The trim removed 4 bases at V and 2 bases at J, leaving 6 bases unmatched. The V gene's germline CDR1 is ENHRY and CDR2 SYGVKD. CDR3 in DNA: TGTGCCATCAGTGCATTAGCGGGTAACACAGATACGCAGTATTTT. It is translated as CAISALAGNTDTQYF.

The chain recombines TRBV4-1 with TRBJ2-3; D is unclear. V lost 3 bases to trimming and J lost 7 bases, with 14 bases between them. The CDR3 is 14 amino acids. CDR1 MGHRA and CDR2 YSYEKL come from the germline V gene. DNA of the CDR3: TGCGCCAGCAGCCATCCTCCTTCTAGTTATACGCAGTATTTT. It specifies CASSHPPSSYTQYF.

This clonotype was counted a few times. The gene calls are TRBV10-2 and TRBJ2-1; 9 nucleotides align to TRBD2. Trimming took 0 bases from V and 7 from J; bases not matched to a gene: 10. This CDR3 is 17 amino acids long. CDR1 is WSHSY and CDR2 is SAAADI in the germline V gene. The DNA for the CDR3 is TGCGCCAGCAGTGAGTCCCCGAATAGCGGGGGCAGGAATGAGCAGTTCTTC. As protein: CASSESPNSGGRNEQFF.

In DNA form, the CDR3 reads TGTGCCAGCGTGACGGCCCCCTCTAACTATGGCTACACCTTC. Its translation is CASVTAPSNYGYTF. The chain joins TRBV6-1 to TRBJ1-2; D remains unclear. The CDR3 has 14 amino acids. Germline V CDR1 and CDR2: MNHNS, SASEGT. V was pared by 8 bases and J by 0 bases, with 13 bases between.

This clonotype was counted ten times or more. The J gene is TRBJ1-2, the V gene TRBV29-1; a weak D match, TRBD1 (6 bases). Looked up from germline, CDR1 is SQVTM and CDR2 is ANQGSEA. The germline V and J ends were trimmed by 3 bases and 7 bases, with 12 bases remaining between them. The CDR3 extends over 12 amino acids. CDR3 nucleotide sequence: TGCAGCGTTGATTCGGGGGCCGGTGGCTACACCTTC. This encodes CSVDSGAGGYTF.

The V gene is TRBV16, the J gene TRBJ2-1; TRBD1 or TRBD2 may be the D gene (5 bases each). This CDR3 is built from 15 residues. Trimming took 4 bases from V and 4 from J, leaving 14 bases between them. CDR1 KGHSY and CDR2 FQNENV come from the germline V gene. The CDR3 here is CASSPHGAGYNEQFF. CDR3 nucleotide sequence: TGTGCCAGCAGCCCGCACGGGGCAGGGTACAATGAGCAGTTCTTC.

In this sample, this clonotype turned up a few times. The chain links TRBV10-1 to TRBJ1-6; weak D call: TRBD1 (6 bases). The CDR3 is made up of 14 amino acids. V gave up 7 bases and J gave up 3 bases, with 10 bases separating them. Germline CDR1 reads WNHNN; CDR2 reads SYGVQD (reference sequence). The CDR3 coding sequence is TGCGCCAGCATTAAGGGACACTATAATTCACCCCTCCACTTT. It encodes CASIKGHYNSPLHF.

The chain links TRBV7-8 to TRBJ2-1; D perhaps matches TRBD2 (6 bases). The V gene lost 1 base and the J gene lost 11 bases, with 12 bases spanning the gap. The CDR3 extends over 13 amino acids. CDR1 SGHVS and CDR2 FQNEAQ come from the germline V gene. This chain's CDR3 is CASSLEGRGKQFF. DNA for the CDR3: TGTGCCAGCAGCTTAGAAGGGCGGGGAAAGCAGTTCTTC.

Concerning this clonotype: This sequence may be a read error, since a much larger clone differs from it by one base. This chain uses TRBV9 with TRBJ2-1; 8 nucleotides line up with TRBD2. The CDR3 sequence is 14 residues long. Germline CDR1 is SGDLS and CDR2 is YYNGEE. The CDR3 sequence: CASSVGGAYNEQLF. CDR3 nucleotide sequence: TGTGCCAGCAGTGTCGGGGGGGCCTACAATGAGCAGCTCTTC.

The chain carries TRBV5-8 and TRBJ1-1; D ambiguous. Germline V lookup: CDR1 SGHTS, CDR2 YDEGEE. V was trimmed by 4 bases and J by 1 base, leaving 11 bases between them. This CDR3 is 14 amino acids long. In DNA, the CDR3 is TGTGCCAGCAGCCCTCGCAGAAAGAACACTGAAGCTTTCTTT. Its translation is CASSPRRKNTEAFF.

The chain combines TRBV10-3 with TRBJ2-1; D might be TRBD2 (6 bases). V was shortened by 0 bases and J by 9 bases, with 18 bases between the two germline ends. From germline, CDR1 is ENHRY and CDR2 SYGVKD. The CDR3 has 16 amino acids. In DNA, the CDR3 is TGTGCCATCAGTGAGTCGAATCCGGTCGTGGGGGGTGAGCAGTTCTTC. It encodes CAISESNPVVGGEQFF.

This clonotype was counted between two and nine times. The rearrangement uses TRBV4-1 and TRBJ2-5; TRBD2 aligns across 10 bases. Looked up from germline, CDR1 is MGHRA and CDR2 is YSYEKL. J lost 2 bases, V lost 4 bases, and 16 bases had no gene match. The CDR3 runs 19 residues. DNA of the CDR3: TGCGCCAGCAGCCCCTTGGCTAGCGGGGGTCCTCCGTCGCAAGAGACCCAGTACTTC. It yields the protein CASSPLASGGPPSQETQYF.

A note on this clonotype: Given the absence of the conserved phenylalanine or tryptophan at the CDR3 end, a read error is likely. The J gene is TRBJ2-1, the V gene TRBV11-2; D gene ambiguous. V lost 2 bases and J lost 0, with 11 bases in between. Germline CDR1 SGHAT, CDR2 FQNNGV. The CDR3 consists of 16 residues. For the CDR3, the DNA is TGTGCCAGCAGCTTAATGAGGTCTAGCTCCTACAATGAGCAGTTCATC. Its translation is CASSLMRSSSYNEQFI.

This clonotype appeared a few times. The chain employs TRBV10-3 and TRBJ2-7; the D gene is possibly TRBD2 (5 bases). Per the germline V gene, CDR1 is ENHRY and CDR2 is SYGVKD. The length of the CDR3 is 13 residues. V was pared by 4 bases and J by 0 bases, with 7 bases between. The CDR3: CAISARDSYEQYF. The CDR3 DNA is TGTGCCATCAGTGCGAGGGACTCCTACGAGCAGTACTTC.

The CDR3 region is CASSTRGQGFLGFSYEQYF. The CDR3 DNA follows: TGTGCCAGCAGCACGCGGGGACAGGGGTTCCTTGGGTTTTCCTACGAGCAGTACTTC. This chain joins TRBV7-2 and TRBJ2-7, with TRBD1 identical over 10 bases. This CDR3 is built from 19 residues. J lost 1 base, V lost 5 bases, and 17 bases had no gene match. Germline-derived CDR1 and CDR2 are SGHTA and FQGNSA.

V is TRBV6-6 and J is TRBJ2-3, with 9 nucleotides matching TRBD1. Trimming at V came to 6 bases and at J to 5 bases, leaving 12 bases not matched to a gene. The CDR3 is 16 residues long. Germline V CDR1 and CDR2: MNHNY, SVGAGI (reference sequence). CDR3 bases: TGTGCCAGCAGCCGGACTCCGGGACAGGGAAAAGATACGCAGTATTTT. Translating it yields CASSRTPGQGKDTQYF.

The CDR3 is CASSFRRNISPLHF. The DNA of the CDR3 is TGTGCCAGCAGTTTTAGGCGGAATATATCACCCCTCCACTTT. This chain joins TRBV12-3 or TRBV12-4 and TRBJ1-6; D unresolved. The CDR3 extends over 14 amino acids. Trimming removed 3 bases from V and 10 bases from J, with 13 bases in between.

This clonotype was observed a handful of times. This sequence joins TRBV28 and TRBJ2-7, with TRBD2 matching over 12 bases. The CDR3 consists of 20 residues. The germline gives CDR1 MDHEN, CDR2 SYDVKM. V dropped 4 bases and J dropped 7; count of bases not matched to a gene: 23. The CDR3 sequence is CASSSTGLTSGRTLGREQYF. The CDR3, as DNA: TGTGCCAGCAGTTCAACTGGGCTCACTAGCGGGAGGACCCTAGGTCGGGAGCAGTACTTC.